The 31 T cell receptor beta chains below come from one sample, sequenced in a study of blood T cell repertoires in COVID-19. Sequencing used immunoSEQ multiplex PCR; TCRdb keeps in-frame clones, though not all of them. The table shows roughly 130,000 clones, with roughly 80% occurring only once. The sequencing sample was made of peripheral blood. Every receptor here comes from a woman between 50 and 59 years old with acute or convalescent COVID-19.

The chain links TRBV9 to TRBJ2-3, with a weak D call TRBD1 (5 bases). V gave up 4 bases and J gave up 1 base, with 10 bases separating them. From germline, CDR1 is SGDLS and CDR2 YYNGEE. The CDR3 covers 14 residues. This CDR3 is CASSLQTGTDTQYF. The CDR3, as DNA: TGTGCCAGCAGCTTGCAGACAGGCACAGATACGCAGTATTTT.

The rearrangement joins TRBV9 to TRBJ2-7; 7 positions match TRBD1. CDR3 length equals 15 residues. Germline CDR1 SGDLS, CDR2 YYNGEE. The ends lost 2 bases at V and 6 bases at J; junction bases unmatched: 11. The CDR3 DNA follows: TGTGCCAGCAGCGTGGGGACAGCCAGAACGGGCGAGCAGTACTTC. It encodes CASSVGTARTGEQYF.

The CDR3 loop is CASSHRTGTNEKLFF. In nucleotides, the CDR3 is TGTGCCAGCAGCCACCGGACAGGAACTAATGAAAAACTGTTTTTT. The chain couples TRBV7-9 to TRBJ1-4, with 7 bases identical to TRBD1. Germline loops: CDR1 SEHNR, CDR2 FQNEAQ (reference sequence). V lost 5 bases to trimming and J lost 1 base; unmatched junction nucleotides: 4. The CDR3 spans 15 residues.

This chain uses TRBV9 with TRBJ2-6; 7 bases match TRBD1. This CDR3 has 17 amino acids. Trimming removed 3 bases from V and 4 bases from J; junction bases left unmatched: 10. The germline V gene encodes CDR1 SGDLS and CDR2 YYNGEE. CDR3 sequence reads: CASSAITGAMGANVLTF. In DNA, the CDR3 is TGTGCCAGCAGCGCGATAACAGGGGCCATGGGGGCCAACGTCCTGACTTTC.

The chain recombines TRBV19 with TRBJ1-5, with D maybe TRBD1 (6 bases). Germline CDR1 is LNHDA and CDR2 is SQIVND (reference sequence). The CDR3 totals 12 residues. V dropped 7 bases and J dropped 7 bases, with 11 bases sitting between them. The CDR3 bases are TGTGCCAGTAAACAGGGTGGCCAGCCCCAGCATTTT. The encoded protein is CASKQGGQPQHF. Based on the CDR3 plus reference TRBV19 and TRBJ1-5, the full variable domain is DGGITQSPKYLFRKEGQNVTLSCEQNLNHDAMYWYRQDPGQGLRLIYYSQIVNDFQKGDIAEGYSVSREKKESFPLTVTSAQKNPTAFYLCASKQGGQPQHFGDGTRLSIL.

This sequence joins TRBV10-1 and TRBJ1-2; D is unresolved. Trimming shortened V by 3 bases and J by 5 bases, and 19 bases separated the two germline ends. Looked up from germline, CDR1 is WNHNN and CDR2 is SYGVQD (reference sequence). CDR3 length: 16 residues. CDR3 region: CASSESTANSPYGYTF. The CDR3 DNA is TGCGCCAGCAGTGAAAGTACAGCCAACTCCCCATATGGCTACACCTTC.

This chain joins TRBV4-1 and TRBJ1-6; D is ambiguous. The CDR3 loop spans 17 amino acids. Deletions cut 1 base from V and 0 bases from J, with 10 bases between. Germline-derived CDR1 and CDR2 are MGHRA and YSYEKL. Here the CDR3 DNA reads TGCGCCAGCAGCCAAGCGAGGATGAGCTCCTATAATTCACCCCTCCACTTT. Protein sequence: CASSQARMSSYNSPLHF.

This clone was counted a few times. The rearrangement links TRBV2 to TRBJ2-7; 8 nucleotides agree with TRBD1. With 1 base clipped from V and 3 bases from J, the junction kept 2 bases outside the gene matches. CDR3 length: 14 residues. Germline assignment: CDR1 SNHLY and CDR2 FYNNEI. The CDR3 DNA reads TGTGCCAGCAGTGAAGGTGGACAGGGCTACGAGCAGTACTTC. This encodes CASSEGGQGYEQYF. The complete variable domain, with remaining parts taken from reference TRBV2 and TRBJ2-7, reads EPEVTQTPSHQVTQMGQEVILRCVPISNHLYFYWYRQILGQKVEFLVSFYNNEISEKSEIFDDQFSVERPDGSNFTLKIRSTKLEDSAMYFCASSEGGQGYEQYFGPGTRLTVT.

This chain connects TRBV5-1 to TRBJ2-7; 14 bases map to TRBD2. The CDR3 runs 15 residues. With V trimmed by 3 bases and J by 4 bases, 3 bases remained unmatched. CDR1 and CDR2 from the germline V gene are SGHRS and YFSETQ. The CDR3 region has the DNA TGCGCCAGCAGCTCGGGACTAGCGGGGGAGTACGAGCAGTACTTC. Encoded protein: CASSSGLAGEYEQYF. The full variable domain, completed using reference TRBV5-1 and TRBJ2-7, is KAGVTQTPRYLIKTRGQQVTLSCSPISGHRSVSWYQQTPGQGLQFLFEYFSETQRNKGNFPGRFSGRQFSNSRSEMNVSTLELGDSALYLCASSSGLAGEYEQYFGPGTRLTVT.

V and J are TRBV15 and TRBJ2-7, with 9 bases matching TRBD1. V lost 2 bases, J lost 7 bases, and 12 bases stayed unmatched. CDR3 length: 16 amino acids. Germline V CDR1 and CDR2: LNHNV, YYDKDF (reference sequence). DNA of the CDR3: TGTGCCACCAGCAGACTTCGGGACAGGGAACACCTAGAGCAGTACTTC. Protein product: CATSRLRDREHLEQYF.

The chain carries TRBV6-6 and TRBJ2-3; 7 bases align to TRBD1. Germline-derived CDR1 and CDR2 are MNHNY and SVGAGI (reference sequence). This CDR3 has 15 residues. V lost 8 bases, J lost 1 base, and 9 bases stayed unmatched. For the CDR3, the DNA is TGTGCCAGCTCCCCGGGGACAGTGGGCACAGATACGCAGTATTTT. This translates into CASSPGTVGTDTQYF.

The gene calls are TRBV6-5 and TRBJ1-6; D not certain. Trimming left V 7 bases short and J 5 bases short, with 6 bases between. The germline CDR1 and CDR2 sequences are MNHEY and SVGAGI. The CDR3 sequence is 12 residues long. The CDR3 DNA is TGTGCCAGCAACATAAATAATTCACCCCTCCACTTT. It yields the protein CASNINNSPLHF.

The chain is built from TRBV4-1 and TRBJ1-5; D gene ambiguous. The germline V gene has CDR1 MGHRA and CDR2 YSYEKL. This CDR3 region has 13 residues. With 4 bases removed from V and 0 bases from J, the gap between germline ends came to 4 bases. The CDR3 loop reads CASSLNSNQPQHF. CDR3 sequence (DNA): TGCGCCAGCAGCCTTAATAGCAATCAGCCCCAGCATTTT.

This chain uses TRBV14 with TRBJ1-1; D is uncertain. V shed 0 bases and J shed 10 bases, with 12 bases lying between them. The CDR3 consists of 13 residues. Germline values: CDR1 SGHDN, CDR2 FVKESK. CDR3: CASSQDRREVAFF. DNA of the CDR3: TGTGCCAGCAGCCAAGATCGAAGGGAGGTAGCTTTCTTT. The entire variable domain, with the rest obtained from reference TRBV14 and TRBJ1-1, is as follows: EAGVTQFPSHSVIEKGQTVTLRCDPISGHDNLYWYRRVMGKEIKFLLHFVKESKQDESGMPNNRFLAERTGGTYSTLKVQPAELEDSGVYFCASSQDRREVAFFGQGTRLTVV.

This chain uses TRBV7-2 with TRBJ1-3, with D hard to call. This CDR3 comprises 15 residues. Germline CDR1 is SGHTA and CDR2 is FQGNSA. V was clipped by 5 bases and J by 0 bases, with 11 bases between them. In DNA form, the CDR3 reads TGTGCCAGCAGCCTGATTGGAGTCTCTGGAAACACCATATATTTT. Translation: CASSLIGVSGNTIYF. The complete variable domain, with remaining parts taken from reference TRBV7-2 and TRBJ1-3, reads GAGVSQSPSNKVTEKGKDVELRCDPISGHTALYWYRQSLGQGLEFLIYFQGNSAPDKSGLPSDRFSAERTGGSVSTLTIQRTQQEDSAVYLCASSLIGVSGNTIYFGEGSWLTVV.

CDR3 region: CASRTQGIKQNSPLHF. CDR3 coding DNA: TGTGCCAGCAGGACTCAGGGTATTAAGCAAAATTCACCCCTCCACTTT. This sequence joins TRBV6-6 and TRBJ1-6; D possibly corresponds to TRBD1 (5 bases). The V and J ends lost 6 bases and 7 bases respectively, with 19 bases between them. The CDR3 is made up of 16 amino acids. CDR1 and CDR2 from the germline V gene are MNHNY and SVGAGI (reference sequence).

The V call is TRBV6-5, the J call TRBJ2-3; D is perhaps TRBD1 (6 bases). CDR1 is MNHEY, CDR2 SVGAGI, per germline. The CDR3 is 15 residues long. Trimming removed 8 bases from V and 0 bases from J, with 15 bases in between. This CDR3 reads CASSLRQESTDTQYF. CDR3 nucleotides: TGTGCCAGCTCTCTCCGACAGGAGAGCACAGATACGCAGTATTTT.

The chain carries TRBV23-1 and TRBJ1-4; 9 bases fit TRBD1. TRBV23-1 is designated an ORF whose function remains uncertain. J gave up 2 bases and V 3 bases, and 4 bases lay outside the gene matches. The CDR3 is made up of 16 amino acids. The CDR3 coding sequence is TGCGCCAGCAGTCAGGGGACAGGGTGCACTAATGAAAAACTGTTTTTT. As protein: CASSQGTGCTNEKLFF.

The chain recombines TRBV5-4 with TRBJ1-1, with 9 bases that match TRBD1. This CDR3 contains 15 residues. CDR1 and CDR2 from the germline V gene are SGHNT and YYREEE (reference sequence). Trimming at V came to 0 bases and at J to 5 bases, leaving 5 bases not matched to a gene. For the CDR3, the DNA is TGTGCCAGCAGCTTGGAGGGACAGGGAAAAACTGAAGCTTTCTTT. Protein product: CASSLEGQGKTEAFF.

In this sample, this clone turned up a few times. The V and J genes are TRBV19 and TRBJ2-7; tentative D call: TRBD1 (6 bases). Germline CDR1 is LNHDA and CDR2 is SQIVND (reference sequence). V was clipped by 7 bases and J by 0 bases, with 7 bases between them. CDR3 length: 12 residues. In nucleotides, the CDR3 is TGTGCCAGTAAGGACAGCTCCTACGAGCAGTACTTC. Residues: CASKDSSYEQYF.

This clone was counted a few times. This chain links TRBV29-1 with TRBJ2-6; TRBD1 matches 10 bases. The germline V gene encodes CDR1 SQVTM and CDR2 ANQGSEA. The CDR3 runs to 17 residues. Losses at the gene ends were 5 bases for V and 1 base for J; bases not matched to a gene: 8. The CDR3 bases are TGCAGCGTTACCCCGACAGGGGGCACGTCTGGGGCCAACGTCCTGACTTTC. Translated, it gives CSVTPTGGTSGANVLTF.

The chain combines TRBV7-3 with TRBJ2-3, with D perhaps TRBD1 (6 bases). Germline lookup yields CDR1 SGHTA and CDR2 FQGTGA. V shed 4 bases and J shed 7 bases, with 9 bases lying between them. CDR3 length equals 12 residues. CDR3 sequence reads: CASSSTGYTQYF. The CDR3 DNA follows: TGTGCCAGCAGCTCGACAGGTTATACGCAGTATTTT.

The chain employs TRBV4-1 and TRBJ1-4; D gene unclear. CDR1 is MGHRA, CDR2 YSYEKL, per germline. V lost 3 bases and J lost 3, with 14 bases in between. CDR3 length: 16 residues. Here the CDR3 reads CASSQAVAASNEKLFF. In DNA, the CDR3 is TGCGCCAGCAGCCAGGCCGTGGCAGCGTCTAATGAAAAACTGTTTTTT.

The chain employs TRBV19 and TRBJ1-2; TRBD1 aligns across 11 bases. The length of the CDR3 is 14 residues. Trimming cost V 4 bases and J 7 bases; bases outside gene matches: 5. From germline, CDR1 is LNHDA and CDR2 SQIVND (reference sequence). CDR3 nucleotide sequence: TGTGCCAGTAGTACCCGGACAGGGGGCCTTGGCTACACCTTC. Its protein product is CASSTRTGGLGYTF.

The chain has TRBV5-6 and TRBJ2-1; 9 bases are a match to TRBD2. This CDR3 has 14 residues. V trimming: 4 bases; J trimming: 2 bases; junction bases outside the gene matches: 1. Germline assignment: CDR1 SGHDT and CDR2 YYEEEE. CDR3 DNA: TGTGCCAGCAGCCAGCGGGGGGCCTACAATGAGCAGTTCTTC. Translating it yields CASSQRGAYNEQFF.

DNA of the CDR3: TGTGCCACTAAACGGGAGGGGGAGAGCGAAGCTTTCTTT. Translated, it gives CATKREGESEAFF. V usage is TRBV7-3 and J usage is TRBJ1-1, with D perhaps TRBD1 (6 bases). This CDR3 has 13 residues. V was trimmed by 10 bases and J by 8 bases, leaving 20 bases between them. Germline V lookup: CDR1 SGHTA, CDR2 FQGTGA.

V gene TRBV10-3 combines with J gene TRBJ2-3; 12 nucleotides agree with TRBD2. Germline values: CDR1 ENHRY, CDR2 SYGVKD. J gave up 0 bases and V 4 bases, and 5 bases lay outside the gene matches. The length of the CDR3 is 17 residues. The CDR3 loop is CAISGLAGGTSTDTQYF. CDR3 DNA: TGTGCCATCAGTGGGCTAGCGGGGGGGACTAGCACAGATACGCAGTATTTT.

The chain combines TRBV6-1 with TRBJ2-7; 7 nucleotides align to TRBD2. The CDR3 covers 15 residues. CDR1 is MNHNS, CDR2 SASEGT, per germline. J was trimmed by 3 bases and V by 2 bases; bases with no gene match: 7. The CDR3 DNA follows: TGTGCCAGCAGTGAATGGGCAGGGAGGGGCTACGAGCAGTACTTC. It specifies CASSEWAGRGYEQYF.

This chain joins TRBV2 and TRBJ2-2, with 7 nucleotides matching TRBD1. V lost 8 bases to trimming and J lost 5 bases; unmatched junction nucleotides: 8. CDR3 length: 14 residues. Per germline, CDR1 SNHLY and CDR2 FYNNEI. CDR3 bases: TGTGCCAGCGGGAATAGGGGGCGGACCGGGGAGCTGTTTTTT. Encoded protein: CASGNRGRTGELFF.

The CDR3 coding sequence is TGTGCCAGCAGCTCCTCACGGGAGGGGAACATTCAGTACTTC. It codes for CASSSSREGNIQYF. The chain is built from TRBV11-3 and TRBJ2-4, with TRBD2 identical over 8 bases. The V gene's germline CDR1 is SGHNT and CDR2 YENEEA. Trimming cost V 4 bases and J 7 bases; bases outside gene matches: 6. CDR3 length: 14 amino acids.

The chain carries TRBV12-3 or TRBV12-4 and TRBJ1-4; no reliable D call. V shed 2 bases and J shed 8 bases, with 6 bases lying between them. The CDR3 has 12 amino acids. CDR3 region: CASSLLREKLFF. The CDR3 coding sequence is TGTGCCAGCAGTTTATTGCGGGAAAAACTGTTTTTT.